This T cell receptor beta chain was recorded in a study of blood T cells in healthy people across ages. Donors gave roughly 9.1 milliliters of peripheral blood apiece. As to this clonotype: The antigen remains undetermined.

It was with a sample-barcoded 5' primer and a J-beta primer mix that a second PCR of roughly 7 to 12 cycles was run. Sequencing yielded, for each sample, at least 3 million paired-end reads carrying CDR3. TCRdb reprocessed the 5' RACE reads via MiXCR and lists one record per CDR3 protein. The data show about 1,800,000 distinct CDR3 sequences, with 28% seen just once and roughly 8.2% held by the top ten. General study results and limits: It was the long-lived donors that had more naive CD4+ cells and higher diversity than aged donors. Because sorting was not performed, PBMCs prevented conclusive naive versus antigen-experienced comparison.

CDR1 and CDR2 (germline): LGHDT, YNNKEL (reference sequence). The CDR3 covers 19 residues. With V trimmed by 3 bases and J by 1 base, 6 bases remained unmatched. The sequencing input was blood. This clonotype originated in a young woman in good health. J is TRBJ2-1 and V is TRBV3-1; 16 bases align to TRBD2. CDR3 residues: CASSHGTSGGALSYNEQFF. As DNA, the CDR3 is TGTGCCAGCAGCCACGGGACTAGCGGGGGGGCCCTGTCCTACAATGAGCAGTTCTTC.